This T cell receptor (beta chain) was retrieved from a study of early T cells in non-severe SARS-CoV-2 infection. Whole-study context: Sequencing used unsorted whole-blood bulk RNA, so chains lack pairing.

Individual cDNA molecules each received unique molecular identifiers attached to them. Using its own MiXCR run on the 5' RACE reads, TCRdb lists one record per CDR3 protein. The sample has tens of thousands of distinct CDR3 sequences; less than 15% are singletons. This CDR3 comprises 14 residues. V was shortened by 6 bases and J by 8 bases, with 17 bases between the two germline ends. The V gene is TRBV12-3 or TRBV12-4, the J gene TRBJ2-4, with a weak D call TRBD2 (5 bases). This sequence originates from an adult who was a healthcare worker with PCR-confirmed SARS-CoV-2 infection or an uninfected control (not recorded which). The sequenced sample was whole blood. The DNA for the CDR3 is TGTGCCAGCAGCCGAGGACTCCAGCGAGACATTCAGTACTTC. It encodes CASSRGLQRDIQYF.